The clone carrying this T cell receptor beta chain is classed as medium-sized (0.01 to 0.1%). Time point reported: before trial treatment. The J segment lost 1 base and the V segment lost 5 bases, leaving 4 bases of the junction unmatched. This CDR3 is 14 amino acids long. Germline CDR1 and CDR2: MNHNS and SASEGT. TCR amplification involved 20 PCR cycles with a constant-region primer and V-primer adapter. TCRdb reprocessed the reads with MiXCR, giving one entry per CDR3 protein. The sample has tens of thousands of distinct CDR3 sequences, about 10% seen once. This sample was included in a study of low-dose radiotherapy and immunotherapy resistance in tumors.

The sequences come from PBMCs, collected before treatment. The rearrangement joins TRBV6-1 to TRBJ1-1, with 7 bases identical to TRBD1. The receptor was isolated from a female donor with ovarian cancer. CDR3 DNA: TGTGCCAGCAGTAAACGGACAGGGAACACTGAAGCTTTCTTT. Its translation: CASSKRTGNTEAFF.